This T cell receptor beta chain was found in a study of shared clonotypes between healthy human individuals. As defined, naive CD8 cells were CD45RO-negative and positively selected for CCR7, with terminally differentiated effector memory CD45RA+ cells excluded. From germline, CDR1 is PRHDT and CDR2 FYEKMQ (reference sequence). CDR3 length: 15 residues. Trimming removed 6 bases at V and 2 bases at J, with 17 bases between. Method: immunoSEQ multiplex PCR; TCRdb's copy keeps in-frame clones and lacks some. This table holds roughly 590,000 clones, around 95% found once. Regarding this clone: Other DNA sequences within the sample encode an identical CDR3.

This TCR was recovered from a woman aged 30 to 39 in good health. The genes are TRBV13 and TRBJ2-7; no definite D call. Material for sequencing was naive CD8+ T cells sorted from blood. The CDR3 DNA sequence: TGTGCCAGCAGTACTACTCAGAGCACAACCTACGAGCAGTACTTC. This encodes CASSTTQSTTYEQYF.